The subject of this entry is one T cell receptor beta chain. Its antigen remains unknown. The sample carries other DNA sequences with the same CDR3. The protocol was immunoSEQ multiplex PCR, while the TCRdb copy is restricted to in-frame clones and leaves out a portion. The sample shows fewer than 30,000 clones, 80% of them seen only once. V lost 2 bases to trimming and J lost 0 bases, with 4 bases between them. Germline V CDR1 and CDR2: SGHTA, FQGNSA. This CDR3 spans 13 amino acids. This sample was included in a study of early stage breast cancer tumors. Study-wide background: About 70% of the 16 invasive tumors were ER+, PR+ and HER2-. Among around 12 ER+/PR+/HER2- tumors, eight were ductal, four lobular. Whole-study findings and limits: Comparing each tissue with blood distinguished tumor from normal in about 85% of the 16 patients.

This chain links TRBV7-2 with TRBJ1-1; D unclear. Material for sequencing was blood. The source of this sequence is a person aged 60 to 70 with breast cancer. The CDR3, as DNA: TGTGCCAGCAGCTTATCCATGAACACTGAAGCTTTCTTT. Translated, it gives CASSLSMNTEAFF.